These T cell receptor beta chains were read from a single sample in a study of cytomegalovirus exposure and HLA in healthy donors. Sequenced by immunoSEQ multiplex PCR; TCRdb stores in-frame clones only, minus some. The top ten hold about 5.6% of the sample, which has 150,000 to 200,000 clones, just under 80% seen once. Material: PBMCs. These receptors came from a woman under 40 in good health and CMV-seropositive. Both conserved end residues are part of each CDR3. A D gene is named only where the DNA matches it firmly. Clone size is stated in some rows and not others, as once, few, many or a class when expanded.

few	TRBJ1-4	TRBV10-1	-	TGCGCCAGCAGTGAGTACAGACGAACTAATGAAAAACTGTTTTTT	CASSEYRRTNEKLFF
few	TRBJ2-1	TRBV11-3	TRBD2	TGTGCCAGCAGCTATAGCGGGGGTGAGCAGTTCTTC	CASSYSGGEQFF
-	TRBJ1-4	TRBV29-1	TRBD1	TGCAGCGCCGACCTACAGGGGGCGAATGAAAAACTGTTTTTT	CSADLQGANEKLFF
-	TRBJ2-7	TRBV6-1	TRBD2	TGTGCCAGCAGTTCTAGCGGGAAGGGCTACGAGCAGTACTTC	CASSSSGKGYEQYF
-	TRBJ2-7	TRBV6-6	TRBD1	TGTGCCAGCAGTTACTCATACCCCGGGACAGAATACGAGCAGTACTTC	CASSYSYPGTEYEQYF
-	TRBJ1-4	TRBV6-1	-	TGTGCCAGCAAGTGGGGGGAGGGTGAAAAACTGTTTTTT	CASKWGEGEKLFF
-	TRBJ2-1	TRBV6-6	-	TGTGCCAGCAGTTACTCTCAGGAAGACCCCAGCAATGAGCAGTTCTTC	CASSYSQEDPSNEQFF
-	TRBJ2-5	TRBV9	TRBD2	TGTGCCAGCAGCGTAGTGGCAGGGACTATGGAGACCCAGTACTTC	CASSVVAGTMETQYF
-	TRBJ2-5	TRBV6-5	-	TGTGCCAGCAGTTACTCGATTTGGGGGAGGCAAGAGACCCAGTACTTC	CASSYSIWGRQETQYF
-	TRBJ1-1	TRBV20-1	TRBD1	TGCAGTGTTAGGACAGGGATAATAACTTTCTTT	CSVRTGIITFF
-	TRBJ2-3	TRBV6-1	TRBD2	TGTGCCAGCAGCCTAGCGGGAGGGCCAGCAGATACGCAGTATTTT	CASSLAGGPADTQYF
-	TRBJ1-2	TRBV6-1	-	TGTGCCAGCAGTAATGACAGGCCCTACACCTTC	CASSNDRPYTF
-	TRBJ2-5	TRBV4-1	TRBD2	TGCGCCAGCAGCCAAGTTAAGCGGGGGCCGGGAGAGACCCAGTACTTC	CASSQVKRGPGETQYF
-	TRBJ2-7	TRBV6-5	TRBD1	TGTGCCACAGGGTCTTTGACAGGGGACTACGAGCAGTACTTC	CATGSLTGDYEQYF
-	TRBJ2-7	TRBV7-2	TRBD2	TGTGCCAGCAGCTTAGTCGCGCGGGGGGCGCATGAGTACTACGAGCAGTACTTC	CASSLVARGAHEYYEQYF
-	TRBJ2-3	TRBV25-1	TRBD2	TGTGCCAGCAGTGAGTCTAGCGGGAGAGTCTCAGATACGCAGTATTTT	CASSESSGRVSDTQYF
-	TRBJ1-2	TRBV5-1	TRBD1	TGCGCCAGCAGCTTAGGACAGGGAAGCAACTATGGCTACACCTTC	CASSLGQGSNYGYTF